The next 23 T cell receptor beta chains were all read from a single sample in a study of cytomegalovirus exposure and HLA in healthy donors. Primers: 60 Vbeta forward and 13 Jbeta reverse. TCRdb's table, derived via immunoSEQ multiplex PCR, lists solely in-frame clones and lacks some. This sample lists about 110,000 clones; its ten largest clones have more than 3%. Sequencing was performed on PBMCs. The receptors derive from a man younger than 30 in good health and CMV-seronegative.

The CDR3 nucleotides are TGTGCCAGCAGTGAGTACGGGGGCACCGGGGAGCTGTTTTTT. It codes for CASSEYGGTGELFF. This chain connects TRBV25-1 to TRBJ2-2; TRBD2 is a possible D gene (6 bases). The CDR3 has 14 amino acids. CDR1 and CDR2 from the germline V gene are MGHDK and SYGVNS. Trimming removed 3 bases at V and 4 bases at J, with 9 bases between.

For the CDR3, the DNA is TGTGCCAGCTCACCAATCCCAGGAGCGGGGCGCACAGATACGCAGTATTTT. This translates into CASSPIPGAGRTDTQYF. The rearrangement uses TRBV18 and TRBJ2-3; 7 nucleotides line up with TRBD2. V lost 2 bases and J lost 1; bases outside the gene matches: 9. The CDR3 sequence is 17 residues long. Germline CDR1 and CDR2: KGHSH and LQKENI.

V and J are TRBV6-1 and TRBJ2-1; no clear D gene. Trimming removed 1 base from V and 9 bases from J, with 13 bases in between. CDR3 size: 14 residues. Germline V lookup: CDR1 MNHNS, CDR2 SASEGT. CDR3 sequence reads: CASSEVPPAAEQFF. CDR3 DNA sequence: TGTGCCAGCAGTGAAGTCCCCCCCGCGGCTGAGCAGTTCTTC.

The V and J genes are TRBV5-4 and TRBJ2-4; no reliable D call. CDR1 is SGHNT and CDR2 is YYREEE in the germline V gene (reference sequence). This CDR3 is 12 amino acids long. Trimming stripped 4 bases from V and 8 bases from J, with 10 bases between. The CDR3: CASSRIGDIQYF. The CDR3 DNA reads TGTGCCAGCAGCAGAATTGGAGACATTCAGTACTTC.

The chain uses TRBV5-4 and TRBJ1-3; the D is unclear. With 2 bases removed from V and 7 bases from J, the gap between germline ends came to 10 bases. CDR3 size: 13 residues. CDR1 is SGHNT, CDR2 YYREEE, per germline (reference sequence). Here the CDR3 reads CASSLKRENTIYF. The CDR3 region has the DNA TGTGCCAGCAGCTTAAAAAGGGAGAACACCATATATTTT.

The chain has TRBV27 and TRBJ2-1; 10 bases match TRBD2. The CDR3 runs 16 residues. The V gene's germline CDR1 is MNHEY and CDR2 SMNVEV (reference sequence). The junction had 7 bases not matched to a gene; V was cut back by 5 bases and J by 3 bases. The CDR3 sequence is CASSTLAGSGYNEQFF. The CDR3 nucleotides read TGTGCCAGCAGTACACTAGCGGGAAGCGGCTACAATGAGCAGTTCTTC.

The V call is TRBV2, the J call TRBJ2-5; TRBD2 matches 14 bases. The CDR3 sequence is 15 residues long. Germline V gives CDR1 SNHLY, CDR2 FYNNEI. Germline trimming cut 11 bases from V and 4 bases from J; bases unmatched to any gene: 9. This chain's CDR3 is CAGRTSGGPGETQYF. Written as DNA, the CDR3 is TGTGCCGGCCGGACTAGCGGGGGGCCGGGAGAGACCCAGTACTTC.

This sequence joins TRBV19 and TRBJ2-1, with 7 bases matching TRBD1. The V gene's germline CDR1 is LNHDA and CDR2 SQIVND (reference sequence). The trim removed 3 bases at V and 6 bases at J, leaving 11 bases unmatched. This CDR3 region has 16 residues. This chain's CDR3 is CASSMENRGLGNEQFF. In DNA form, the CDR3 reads TGTGCCAGTAGTATGGAGAACAGGGGATTAGGCAATGAGCAGTTCTTC.

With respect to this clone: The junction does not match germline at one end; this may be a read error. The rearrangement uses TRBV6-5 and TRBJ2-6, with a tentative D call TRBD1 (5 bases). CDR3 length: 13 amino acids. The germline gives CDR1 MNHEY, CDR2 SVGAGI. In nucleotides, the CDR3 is TGTGCCAGCAGCGACTCTGGGGCCAACGTCCTGCCTTTC. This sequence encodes CASSDSGANVLPF.

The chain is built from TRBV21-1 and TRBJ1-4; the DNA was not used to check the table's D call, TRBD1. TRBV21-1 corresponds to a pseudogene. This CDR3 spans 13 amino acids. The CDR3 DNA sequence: TGTGCCAGCAGCCCCTGGGGTAGGGGGAAACTGTTTTTT. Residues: CASSPWGRGKLFF.

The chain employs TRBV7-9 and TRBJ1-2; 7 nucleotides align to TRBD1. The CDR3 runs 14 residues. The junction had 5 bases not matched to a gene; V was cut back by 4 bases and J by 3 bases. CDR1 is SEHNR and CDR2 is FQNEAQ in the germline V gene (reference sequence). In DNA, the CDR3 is TGTGCCAGCAGCTCAGGCAGGGGGGACTATGGCTACACCTTC. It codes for CASSSGRGDYGYTF.

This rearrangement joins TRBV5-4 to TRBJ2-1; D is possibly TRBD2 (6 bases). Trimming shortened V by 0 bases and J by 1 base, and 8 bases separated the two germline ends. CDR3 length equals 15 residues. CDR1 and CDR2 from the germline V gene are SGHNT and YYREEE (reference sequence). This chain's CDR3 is CASSLVRGSYNEQFF. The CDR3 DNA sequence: TGTGCCAGCAGCTTGGTGCGGGGTTCCTACAATGAGCAGTTCTTC.

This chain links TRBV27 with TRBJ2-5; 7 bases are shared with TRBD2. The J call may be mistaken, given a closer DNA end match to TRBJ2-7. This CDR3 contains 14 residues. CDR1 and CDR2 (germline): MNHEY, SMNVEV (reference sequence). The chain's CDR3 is CASSRTYGEGEQYF. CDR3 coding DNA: TGTGCCAGCAGTCGGACTTACGGGGAGGGCGAGCAGTACTTC.

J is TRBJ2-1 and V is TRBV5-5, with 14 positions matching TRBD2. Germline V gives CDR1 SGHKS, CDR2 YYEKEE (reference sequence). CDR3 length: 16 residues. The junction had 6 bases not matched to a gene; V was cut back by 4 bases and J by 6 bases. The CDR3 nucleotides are TGTGCCAGCAGCCCCCCGGGACTAGCGGGAGCCAATGAGCAGTTCTTC. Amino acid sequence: CASSPPGLAGANEQFF.

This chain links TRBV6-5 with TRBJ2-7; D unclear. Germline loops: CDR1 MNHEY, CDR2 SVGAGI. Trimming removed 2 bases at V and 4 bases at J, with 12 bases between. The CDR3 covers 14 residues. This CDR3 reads CASSYQAPTYEQYF. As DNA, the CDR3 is TGTGCCAGCAGTTACCAGGCCCCGACATACGAGCAGTACTTC.

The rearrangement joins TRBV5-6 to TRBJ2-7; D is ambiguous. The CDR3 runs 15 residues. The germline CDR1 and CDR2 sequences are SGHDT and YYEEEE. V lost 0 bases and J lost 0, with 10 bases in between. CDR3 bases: TGTGCCAGCAGCTTGGCGGCAGGATTCTCCTACGAGCAGTACTTC. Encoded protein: CASSLAAGFSYEQYF.

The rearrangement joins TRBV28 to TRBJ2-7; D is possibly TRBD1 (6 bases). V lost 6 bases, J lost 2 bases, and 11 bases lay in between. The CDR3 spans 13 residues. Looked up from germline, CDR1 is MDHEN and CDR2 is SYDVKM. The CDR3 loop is CASSRTAAYEQYF. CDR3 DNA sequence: TGTGCCAGCAGCAGGACAGCAGCCTACGAGCAGTACTTC.

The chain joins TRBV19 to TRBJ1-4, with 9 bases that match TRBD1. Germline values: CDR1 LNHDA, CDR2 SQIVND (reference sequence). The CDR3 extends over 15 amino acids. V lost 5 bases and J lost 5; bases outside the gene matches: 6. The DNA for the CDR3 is TGTGCCAGTAGTGCCGTTGGGACAGGGAATGAAAAACTGTTTTTT. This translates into CASSAVGTGNEKLFF.

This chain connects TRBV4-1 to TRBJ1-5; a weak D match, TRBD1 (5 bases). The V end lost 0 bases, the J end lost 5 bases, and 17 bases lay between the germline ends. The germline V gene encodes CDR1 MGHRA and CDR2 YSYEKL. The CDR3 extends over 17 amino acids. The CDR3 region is CASSQDTGTRGDQPQHF. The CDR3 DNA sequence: TGCGCCAGCAGCCAAGATACCGGGACTCGGGGTGATCAGCCCCAGCATTTT.

Here the CDR3 DNA reads TGTGCCAGCTCACCACGGCTGCCCCAGCATTTT. Protein product: CASSPRLPQHF. The V call is TRBV18, the J call TRBJ1-5; D unclear. CDR1 is KGHSH, CDR2 LQKENI, per germline. Trimming stripped 1 base from V and 9 bases from J, with 4 bases between. There are 11 residues in the CDR3.

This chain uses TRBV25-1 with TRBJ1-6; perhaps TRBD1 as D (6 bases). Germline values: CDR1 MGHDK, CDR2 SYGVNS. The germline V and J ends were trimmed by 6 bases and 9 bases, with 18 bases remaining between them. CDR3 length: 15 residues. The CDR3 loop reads CASSPGGQGSSPLHF. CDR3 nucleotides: TGTGCCAGCAGCCCGGGTGGGCAGGGGAGTTCACCCCTCCACTTT.

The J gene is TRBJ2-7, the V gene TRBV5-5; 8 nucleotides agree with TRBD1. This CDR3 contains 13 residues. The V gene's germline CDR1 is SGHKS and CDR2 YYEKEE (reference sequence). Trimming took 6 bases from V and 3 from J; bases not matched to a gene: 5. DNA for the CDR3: TGTGCCAGCACCCGGGACAGGTTCTACGAGCAGTACTTC. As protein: CASTRDRFYEQYF.

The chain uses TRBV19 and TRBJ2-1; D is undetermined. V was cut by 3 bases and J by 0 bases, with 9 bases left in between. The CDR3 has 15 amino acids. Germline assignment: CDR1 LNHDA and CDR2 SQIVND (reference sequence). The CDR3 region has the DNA TGTGCCAGTAGTATTCACATAAGCTCCTACAATGAGCAGTTCTTC. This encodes CASSIHISSYNEQFF.